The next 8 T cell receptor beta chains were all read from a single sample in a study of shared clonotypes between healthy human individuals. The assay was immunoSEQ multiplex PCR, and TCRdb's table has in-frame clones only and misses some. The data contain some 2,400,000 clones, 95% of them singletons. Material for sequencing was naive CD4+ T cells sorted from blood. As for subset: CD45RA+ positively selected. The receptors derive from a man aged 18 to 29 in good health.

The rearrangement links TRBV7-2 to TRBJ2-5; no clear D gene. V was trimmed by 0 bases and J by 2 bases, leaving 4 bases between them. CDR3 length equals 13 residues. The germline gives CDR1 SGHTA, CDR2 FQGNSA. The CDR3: CASSLAWQETQYF. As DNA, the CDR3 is TGTGCCAGCAGCTTAGCGTGGCAAGAGACCCAGTACTTC.

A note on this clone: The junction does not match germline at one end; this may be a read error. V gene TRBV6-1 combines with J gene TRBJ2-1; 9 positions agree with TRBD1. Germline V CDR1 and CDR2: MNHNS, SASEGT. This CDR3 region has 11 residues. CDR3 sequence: CAINPGQGMIF. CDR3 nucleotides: TGTGCCATCAACCCGGGACAGGGAATGATCTTC.

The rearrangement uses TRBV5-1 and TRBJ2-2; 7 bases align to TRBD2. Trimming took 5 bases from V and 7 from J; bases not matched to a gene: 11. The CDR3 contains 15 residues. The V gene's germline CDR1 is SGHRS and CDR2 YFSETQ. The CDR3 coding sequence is TGCGCCAGCAGTATGGAGGGAGGGCCGAACGGGGAGCTGTTTTTT. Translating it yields CASSMEGGPNGELFF.

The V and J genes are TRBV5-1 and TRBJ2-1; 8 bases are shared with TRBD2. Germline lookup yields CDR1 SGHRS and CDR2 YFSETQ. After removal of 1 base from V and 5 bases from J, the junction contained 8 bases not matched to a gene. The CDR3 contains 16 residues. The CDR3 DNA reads TGCGCCAGCAGCTTGTTCCGGGGGGGCGTCAACAATGAGCAGTTCTTC. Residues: CASSLFRGGVNNEQFF.

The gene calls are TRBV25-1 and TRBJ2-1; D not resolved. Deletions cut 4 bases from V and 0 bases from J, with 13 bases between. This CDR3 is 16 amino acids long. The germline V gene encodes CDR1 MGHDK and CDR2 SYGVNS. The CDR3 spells CASSASDPSSYNEQFF. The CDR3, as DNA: TGTGCCAGCAGTGCGAGTGACCCGAGCTCCTACAATGAGCAGTTCTTC.

CDR3 protein: CAWSSFLTSGGASSKNIQYF. CDR3 bases: TGTGCCTGGAGCTCTTTTCTGACTAGCGGGGGGGCCTCGTCCAAAAACATTCAGTACTTC. The chain is built from TRBV30 and TRBJ2-4, with TRBD2 identical over 14 bases. V dropped 3 bases and J dropped 2; count of bases not matched to a gene: 15. Germline V gives CDR1 GTSNPN, CDR2 SVGIG (reference sequence). The CDR3 extends over 20 amino acids. The full variable domain, with the rest looked up from reference TRBV30 and TRBJ2-4, is SQTIHQWPATLVQPVGSPLSLECTVEGTSNPNLYWYRQAAGRGLQLLFYSVGIGQISSEVPQNLSASRPQDRQFILSSKKLLLSDSGFYLCAWSSFLTSGGASSKNIQYFGAGTRLSVL.

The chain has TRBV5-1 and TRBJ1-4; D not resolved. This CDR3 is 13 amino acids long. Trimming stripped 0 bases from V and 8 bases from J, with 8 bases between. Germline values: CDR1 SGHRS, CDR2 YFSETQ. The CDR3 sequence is CASSLGPTEKLFF. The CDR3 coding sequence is TGCGCCAGCAGCTTGGGACCCACAGAAAAACTGTTTTTT. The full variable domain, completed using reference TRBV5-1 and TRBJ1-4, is KAGVTQTPRYLIKTRGQQVTLSCSPISGHRSVSWYQQTPGQGLQFLFEYFSETQRNKGNFPGRFSGRQFSNSRSEMNVSTLELGDSALYLCASSLGPTEKLFFGSGTQLSVL.

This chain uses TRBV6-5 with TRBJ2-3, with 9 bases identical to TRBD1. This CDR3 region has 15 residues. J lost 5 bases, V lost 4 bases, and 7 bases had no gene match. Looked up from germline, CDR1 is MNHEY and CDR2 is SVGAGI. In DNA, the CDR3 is TGTGCCAGCAGTTCATCCGGGACAGGGAGAGATACGCAGTATTTT. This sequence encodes CASSSSGTGRDTQYF.